This T cell receptor (beta chain) was sequenced for a study of T cell changes during pregnancy in multiple sclerosis. This table comes from immunoSEQ multiplex PCR, and its TCRdb copy is limited to in-frame clones, with some not included. The sample yields some 110,000 clones, around 90% seen once. Trimming removed 0 bases at V and 6 bases at J, with 12 bases between. The CDR3 is made up of 15 amino acids. Germline CDR1 is SGHRS and CDR2 is YFSETQ. The TCR originated in a female donor with multiple sclerosis, enrolled in a pregnancy study. Sequenced material: peripheral blood, taken in the third trimester of pregnancy. The chain links TRBV5-1 to TRBJ1-4; tentatively, D is TRBD1 (5 bases). CDR3 amino acids: CASSLDSGSDEKLFF. The CDR3 region has the DNA TGCGCCAGCAGCTTGGATTCAGGGTCGGATGAAAAACTGTTTTTT.